The clone carrying this TCR beta chain has ten or more counts. Its antigen is not known. Researchers took RNA transcripts and amplified the TCR beta CDR3 regions from them. The HTBI primer set was used in a first-round RT-PCR of the TCR CDR3. TCRdb reanalysed the multiplex PCR reads using MiXCR and keeps one entry per CDR3 protein. The sample lists approximately 370,000 distinct CDR3 sequences, roughly a sixth occurring once. Predating any ophthalmopathy symptoms, the blood sample was taken at first hyperthyroidism diagnosis. A 10 ml volume of fresh peripheral blood provided the PBMCs. Germline-derived CDR1 and CDR2 are MNHNY and SVGAGI (reference sequence). The CDR3 spans 14 residues. With V trimmed by 2 bases and J by 7 bases, 0 bases remained unmatched. This entry is derived from a study of T cells in Graves' hyperthyroidism and ophthalmopathy. Findings and limits, study-wide: A model of 13 V-J features distinguished ophthalmopathy from stable hyperthyroidism.

Source material: blood. The sequence derives from a woman under 40 with Graves' hyperthyroidism that later progressed to Graves' ophthalmopathy. The chain recombines TRBV6-6 with TRBJ2-1; TRBD2 aligns across 12 bases. The CDR3, as DNA: TGTGCCAGCAGTTACGGGACTAGCGGGAATGAGCAGTTCTTC. Translated, it gives CASSYGTSGNEQFF.